The 20 T cell receptor beta chains listed next were all sequenced from one sample in a study of cytomegalovirus exposure and HLA in healthy donors. Sequenced by immunoSEQ multiplex PCR; TCRdb stores in-frame clones only, minus some. This table has more than 90,000 clones, roughly nine tenths appearing once. Sequenced input: PBMCs. These receptors were collected from a man in his late teens or twenties in good health and CMV-seropositive.

The V and J genes are TRBV19 and TRBJ2-5, with a weak D call TRBD1 (5 bases). CDR3 length equals 13 residues. From germline, CDR1 is LNHDA and CDR2 SQIVND (reference sequence). Trimming took 3 bases from V and 4 from J, leaving 9 bases between them. The CDR3 sequence is CASSMGRAETQYF. CDR3 in DNA: TGTGCCAGTAGTATGGGCAGGGCAGAGACCCAGTACTTC.

The J gene is TRBJ1-1, the V gene TRBV19; a weak D match, TRBD1 (5 bases). CDR1 and CDR2 (germline): LNHDA, SQIVND (reference sequence). V lost 5 bases and J lost 1, with 8 bases in between. The CDR3 spans 13 residues. CDR3 loop: CASSLGGNTEAFF. In DNA, the CDR3 is TGTGCCAGTAGTCTCGGGGGGAACACTGAAGCTTTCTTT.

The chain carries TRBV6-5 and TRBJ2-3, with a possible D match to TRBD2 (5 bases). CDR3 length: 14 amino acids. Trimming took off 2 bases at V and 2 bases at J, with 8 bases between the two ends. Germline V gene sequence: CDR1 MNHEY, CDR2 SVGAGI. The CDR3 loop is CASSYDYLTDTQYF. CDR3 DNA sequence: TGTGCCAGCAGTTACGACTACCTCACAGATACGCAGTATTTT.

V is TRBV7-9 and J is TRBJ1-5, with D hard to call. Germline V gene lookup returns CDR1 SEHNR and CDR2 FQNEAQ (reference sequence). The germline V and J ends were trimmed by 2 bases and 4 bases, with 6 bases remaining between them. This CDR3 is 13 amino acids long. CDR3 amino acids: CASSLSSNQPQHF. Written as DNA, the CDR3 is TGTGCCAGCAGCTTATCCAGTAATCAGCCCCAGCATTTT.

V gene TRBV2 combines with J gene TRBJ2-5; perhaps TRBD1 as D (7 bases). The CDR3 totals 14 residues. Trimming took off 5 bases at V and 1 base at J, with 11 bases between the two ends. Germline V gene sequence: CDR1 SNHLY, CDR2 FYNNEI. CDR3 nucleotide sequence: TGTGCCAGCAGTCGGAGGGGGCCCCAAGAGACCCAGTACTTC. Translation: CASSRRGPQETQYF.

V and J are TRBV10-2 and TRBJ1-5, with 9 nucleotides matching TRBD1. The germline gives CDR1 WSHSY, CDR2 SAAADI. With V trimmed by 5 bases and J by 2 bases, 7 bases remained unmatched. The CDR3 totals 16 residues. The DNA for the CDR3 is TGCGCCAGCAGTCCCCAGGACAGGGGACGCAATCAGCCCCAGCATTTT. It codes for CASSPQDRGRNQPQHF.

This clone was counted once. V usage is TRBV5-1 and J usage is TRBJ2-1; D may be TRBD1 (5 bases). V gave up 5 bases and J gave up 7 bases, with 13 bases separating them. The CDR3 sequence is 13 residues long. Germline values: CDR1 SGHRS, CDR2 YFSETQ. This CDR3 is CASRSGQGNEQFF. As DNA, the CDR3 is TGCGCCAGCAGATCTGGCCAGGGAAATGAGCAGTTCTTC.

The chain carries TRBV7-8 and TRBJ1-1; possible D gene TRBD1, 6 bases. V was pared by 1 base and J by 2 bases, with 14 bases between. Germline CDR1 and CDR2: SGHVS and FQNEAQ. The CDR3 totals 16 residues. The CDR3 DNA is TGTGCCAGCAGCTTAGGTTTTGGGGGCGATAACACTGAAGCTTTCTTT. Translated: CASSLGFGGDNTEAFF.

Regarding this clone: One end of the junction does not line up with germline, which may come from a read error. The V and J genes are TRBV7-9 and TRBJ1-2; 7 positions agree with TRBD1. CDR3 size: 10 residues. Germline V gives CDR1 SEHNR, CDR2 FQNEAQ (reference sequence). Here the CDR3 reads CASSLGQGVF. CDR3 bases: TGTGCCAGCAGCTTAGGACAGGGAGTCTTC. The entire variable domain, with the rest obtained from reference TRBV7-9 and TRBJ1-2, is as follows: DTGVSQNPRHKITKRGQNVTFRCDPISEHNRLYWYRQTLGQGPEFLTYFQNEAQLEKSRLLSDRFSAERPKGSFSTLEIQRTEQGDSAMYLCASSLGQGVFGSGTRLTVV.

The rearrangement links TRBV5-4 to TRBJ1-2, with D tentatively TRBD1 (5 bases). Trimming shortened V by 3 bases and J by 4 bases, and 16 bases separated the two germline ends. Germline assignment: CDR1 SGHNT and CDR2 YYREEE (reference sequence). This CDR3 has 15 amino acids. The CDR3 nucleotides read TGTGCCAGCAGCTCGGCCAGGGATCTAGGCTATGGCTACACCTTC. It translates to CASSSARDLGYGYTF.

The chain couples TRBV28 to TRBJ1-1, with D uncertain. Trimming took off 2 bases at V and 2 bases at J, with 6 bases between the two ends. Germline V gene lookup returns CDR1 MDHEN and CDR2 SYDVKM. The CDR3 totals 13 residues. CDR3: CASSLTPNTEAFF. As DNA, the CDR3 is TGTGCCAGCAGTTTAACACCTAACACTGAAGCTTTCTTT.

The chain has TRBV5-1 and TRBJ2-7; D call uncertain. This CDR3 spans 13 amino acids. V shed 7 bases and J shed 4 bases, with 15 bases lying between them. Germline V lookup: CDR1 SGHRS, CDR2 YFSETQ. The CDR3 region has the DNA TGCGCCAGCGCGGAAGGCTTAGTATACGAGCAGTACTTC. It is translated as CASAEGLVYEQYF.

The chain uses TRBV6-6 and TRBJ1-1, with D unclear. V was trimmed by 6 bases and J by 4 bases, leaving 12 bases between them. The germline V gene encodes CDR1 MNHNY and CDR2 SVGAGI (reference sequence). The CDR3 runs 13 residues. CDR3 sequence: CASSPSPGTEAFF. CDR3 DNA sequence: TGTGCCAGCAGCCCCTCTCCGGGCACTGAAGCTTTCTTT.

The rearrangement links TRBV6-4 to TRBJ1-6; TRBD1 aligns across 8 bases. This CDR3 region has 14 residues. Germline values: CDR1 MRHNA, CDR2 SNTAGT. V shed 2 bases and J 7 bases; nucleotides not matched to a gene: 1. The CDR3 loop reads CASSDRTGNSPLHF. The CDR3 bases are TGTGCCAGCAGTGACAGGACAGGGAATTCACCCCTCCACTTT.

This chain uses TRBV18 with TRBJ2-2; possible D gene TRBD2, 5 bases. V was shortened by 4 bases and J by 2 bases, with 17 bases between the two germline ends. CDR1 KGHSH and CDR2 LQKENI come from the germline V gene. CDR3 length: 17 amino acids. CDR3 region: CASSLNRADHNTGELFF. CDR3 coding DNA: TGTGCCAGCTCACTTAATCGAGCGGACCATAACACCGGGGAGCTGTTTTTT.

The rearrangement joins TRBV6-1 to TRBJ2-3, with D perhaps TRBD2 (6 bases). CDR3 length: 13 amino acids. The germline V gene encodes CDR1 MNHNS and CDR2 SASEGT. V lost 5 bases and J 5 bases, leaving 11 bases between the germline ends. CDR3 DNA: TGTGCCAGCAGTCCGGAGGGCCTAGATACGCAGTATTTT. This encodes CASSPEGLDTQYF.

This chain uses TRBV29-1 with TRBJ2-1; possible D gene TRBD1, 5 bases. Trimming took off 8 bases at V and 5 bases at J, with 10 bases between the two ends. This CDR3 is built from 11 residues. The germline gives CDR1 SQVTM, CDR2 ANQGSEA. CDR3 DNA sequence: TGCAGCTACCGACAGCACAATGAGCAGTTCTTC. This sequence encodes CSYRQHNEQFF.

This chain connects TRBV5-4 to TRBJ2-3; 8 nucleotides align to TRBD2. The trim removed 0 bases at V and 1 base at J, leaving 7 bases unmatched. The CDR3 contains 17 residues. Germline lookup yields CDR1 SGHNT and CDR2 YYREEE (reference sequence). The DNA for the CDR3 is TGTGCCAGCAGCTTGGGACCGGGGGGGGCTGGCACAGATACGCAGTATTTT. Translation gives CASSLGPGGAGTDTQYF. The complete variable domain, with remaining parts taken from reference TRBV5-4 and TRBJ2-3, reads ETGVTQSPTHLIKTRGQQVTLRCSSQSGHNTVSWYQQALGQGPQFIFQYYREEENGRGNFPPRFSGLQFPNYSSELNVNALELDDSALYLCASSLGPGGAGTDTQYFGPGTRLTVL.

This clone was observed a handful of times. The CDR3 reads CASEPGAGNTGELFF. The CDR3 DNA reads as TGTGCCAGCGAGCCAGGGGCAGGGAACACCGGGGAGCTGTTTTTT. V is TRBV6-1 and J is TRBJ2-2; D may be TRBD1 (6 bases). Per germline, CDR1 MNHNS and CDR2 SASEGT. The CDR3 covers 15 residues. Trimming left V 8 bases short and J 1 base short, with 14 bases between.

The chain has TRBV9 and TRBJ1-5, with a possible D match to TRBD1 (5 bases). The CDR3 runs 13 residues. CDR1 is SGDLS, CDR2 YYNGEE, per germline. With 3 bases removed from V and 6 bases from J, the gap between germline ends came to 10 bases. The CDR3 here is CASSEGGTQPQHF. As DNA, the CDR3 is TGTGCCAGCAGCGAGGGCGGGACTCAGCCCCAGCATTTT.